These 30 T cell receptor beta chains came from one sample sequenced in a study of Graves' ophthalmopathy and Graves' hyperthyroidism. As the template, RNA transcripts were used to amplify TCR beta CDR3 regions. HTBI-primed RT-PCR formed the first round, and a multiplex PCR formed the second. MiXCR, run by TCRdb on the multiplex PCR reads, gives a single entry per CDR3 protein. The sample includes 660,000 or so distinct CDR3 sequences, about two fifths of them seen just once. The sequenced material came from peripheral blood. These receptors were taken from an adult man with Graves' ophthalmopathy.

This chain joins TRBV5-1 and TRBJ1-3; possible D gene TRBD1, 6 bases. Germline-derived CDR1 and CDR2 are SGHRS and YFSETQ. V lost 0 bases and J 6 bases, leaving 13 bases between the germline ends. This CDR3 is built from 15 residues. CDR3 region: CASSLDPGQQNTIYF. The CDR3 coding sequence is TGCGCCAGCAGCTTGGACCCAGGACAGCAAAACACCATATATTTT. Full variable domain (remainder filled in from reference TRBV5-1 and TRBJ1-3): KAGVTQTPRYLIKTRGQQVTLSCSPISGHRSVSWYQQTPGQGLQFLFEYFSETQRNKGNFPGRFSGRQFSNSRSEMNVSTLELGDSALYLCASSLDPGQQNTIYFGEGSWLTVV.

With respect to this clonotype: Relative to the germline gene, one junction end is altered; a read error may explain this. The chain joins TRBV10-3 to TRBJ2-2, with 12 bases that match TRBD1. Germline loops: CDR1 ENHRY, CDR2 SYGVKD. The CDR3 extends over 17 amino acids. The CDR3 DNA reads as TGTGCCAGCAGTTACAGGGACAGGGGGCTGGACACCGGGGAGCTGTTTTTT. Translated, it gives CASSYRDRGLDTGELFF.

A few counts support this clonotype. The rearrangement links TRBV7-2 to TRBJ1-2; a weak D match, TRBD1 (6 bases). The CDR3 is 16 amino acids. Germline CDR1 and CDR2: SGHTA and FQGNSA. With 6 bases removed from V and 1 base from J, the gap between germline ends came to 18 bases. The CDR3 DNA reads TGTGCCAGCAGACGTGGGCGGACAGCCGTTAACTATGGCTACACCTTC. Protein: CASRRGRTAVNYGYTF.

The J gene is TRBJ1-1, the V gene TRBV2; D is ambiguous. V was clipped by 8 bases and J by 1 base, with 8 bases between them. Germline CDR1 is SNHLY and CDR2 is FYNNEI. The CDR3 runs 12 residues. The CDR3 sequence is CASHERNTEAFF. For the CDR3, the DNA is TGTGCCAGCCATGAAAGGAACACTGAAGCTTTCTTT.

This clonotype was counted ten times or more. The chain couples TRBV20-1 to TRBJ1-5; the D gene is possibly TRBD1 (5 bases). Germline V gene data show CDR1 as DFQATT and CDR2 as SNEGSKA (reference sequence). The CDR3 extends over 15 amino acids. Trimming shortened V by 1 base and J by 2 bases, and 12 bases separated the two germline ends. DNA for the CDR3: TGCAGTGCTAGAGGCCTAGACAGAGGCAATCAGCCCCAGCATTTT. This sequence encodes CSARGLDRGNQPQHF.

This clonotype came up a few times. The J gene is TRBJ1-4, the V gene TRBV6-5; the D is unclear. The V gene lost 7 bases and the J gene lost 8 bases, with 17 bases spanning the gap. The CDR3 covers 14 residues. Germline V gives CDR1 MNHEY, CDR2 SVGAGI. The CDR3 DNA sequence: TGTGCCAGCAAACCCGACGGAGGTGGAGAAAAACTGTTTTTT. Protein sequence: CASKPDGGGEKLFF.

The chain links TRBV15 to TRBJ1-2, with TRBD1 as a possible D gene (6 bases). The V end lost 0 bases, the J end lost 5 bases, and 7 bases lay between the germline ends. The CDR3 is 13 residues long. The germline V gene has CDR1 LNHNV and CDR2 YYDKDF (reference sequence). The CDR3 protein is CATSRDQGYGYTF. DNA for the CDR3: TGTGCCACCAGCAGAGATCAGGGGTATGGCTACACCTTC.

This clonotype occurred once. The chain uses TRBV29-1 and TRBJ2-5; D ambiguous. V lost 4 bases to trimming and J lost 10 bases, with 16 bases between them. The CDR3 spans 12 residues. Germline loops: CDR1 SQVTM, CDR2 ANQGSEA. CDR3 DNA: TGCAGCGTTGCCAGCAGGTGGGTGATCCAGTACTTC. Encoded protein: CSVASRWVIQYF. Together with reference TRBV29-1 and TRBJ2-5, the CDR3 gives the full variable domain: SAVISQKPSRDICQRGTSLTIQCQVDSQVTMMFWYRQQPGQSLTLIATANQGSEATYESGFVIDKFPISRPNLTFSTLTVSNMSPEDSSIYLCSVASRWVIQYFGPGTRLLVL.

This clonotype has just a few counts. The chain employs TRBV4-1 and TRBJ2-7; a weak D match, TRBD1 (6 bases). Trimming removed 0 bases at V and 2 bases at J, with 14 bases between. Germline V gene sequence: CDR1 MGHRA, CDR2 YSYEKL. The CDR3 length is 16 residues. The CDR3 nucleotides read TGCGCCAGCAGCCAAGAACCACAGGGCTCCACCTACGAGCAGTACTTC. Encoded protein: CASSQEPQGSTYEQYF.

The table lists this clonotype with many counts. The chain carries TRBV9 and TRBJ1-6; 11 bases align to TRBD1. Looked up from germline, CDR1 is SGDLS and CDR2 is YYNGEE. V was clipped by 3 bases and J by 9 bases; unmatched bases: 8. The CDR3 totals 16 residues. The CDR3 sequence: CASSATGTGGGSPLHF. CDR3 sequence (DNA): TGTGCCAGCAGCGCCACCGGGACAGGGGGTGGTTCACCCCTCCACTTT.

This clonotype was counted ten times or more. V is TRBV24-1 and J is TRBJ2-7, with no clear D. Germline V CDR1 and CDR2: KGHDR, SFDVKD. The V gene lost 2 bases and the J gene lost 5 bases, with 9 bases spanning the gap. The CDR3 loop spans 13 amino acids. The DNA of the CDR3 is TGTGCCACCAGTGATTGGCGAACCAACGAGCAGTACTTC. Translated: CATSDWRTNEQYF.

Concerning this clonotype itself: A much larger clone sits a single nucleotide away, making a read error possible. This sequence joins TRBV7-9 and TRBJ1-5, with D possibly matching TRBD1 (6 bases). CDR3 length: 14 residues. CDR1 and CDR2 (germline): SEHNR, FQNEAQ (reference sequence). CDR3 DNA sequence: TGTGCCGGCAGCTTGTCTGGGGGCAGTCAGCCCCAGCATTTT. It is translated as CAGSLSGGSQPQHF.

The rearrangement links TRBV24-1 to TRBJ2-7; 10 bases fit TRBD1. The CDR3 length is 14 residues. Germline V gives CDR1 KGHDR, CDR2 SFDVKD. The trim removed 9 bases at V and 2 bases at J, leaving 6 bases unmatched. CDR3 amino acids: CATRSGTGAYEQYF. As DNA, the CDR3 is TGTGCCACCCGCTCCGGGACAGGGGCCTACGAGCAGTACTTC.

Ten or more counts support this clonotype. The CDR3 region has the DNA TGTGCCACCAGTGACAGCGGAAGGGAGACCCAGTACTTC. Residues: CATSDSGRETQYF. The chain recombines TRBV24-1 with TRBJ2-5, with D maybe TRBD2 (5 bases). CDR1 is KGHDR, CDR2 SFDVKD, per germline. V was clipped by 4 bases and J by 5 bases, with 10 bases between them. The CDR3 has 13 residues.

In this sample, this clonotype turned up many times. The chain is built from TRBV19 and TRBJ1-4; unclear D gene. Germline V gene data show CDR1 as LNHDA and CDR2 as SQIVND (reference sequence). The V end lost 11 bases, the J end lost 0 bases, and 13 bases lay between the germline ends. The CDR3 contains 14 residues. For the CDR3, the DNA is TGTGCCTCTCAACATCTCCCAACTAATGAAAAACTGTTTTTT. It is translated as CASQHLPTNEKLFF.

Worth noting for this clonotype: The junction departs from the called germline gene at one end, perhaps through a read error. The chain joins TRBV7-8 to TRBJ2-2; D might be TRBD1 (6 bases). Germline V gene lookup returns CDR1 SGHVS and CDR2 FQNEAQ. This CDR3 is 17 amino acids long. CDR3 sequence reads: CASSLPRRLGARNEQFF. The CDR3, as DNA: TGTGCCAGCAGCTTACCCCGGCGGCTGGGGGCGAGAAATGAGCAGTTTTTT.

The chain has TRBV12-3 or TRBV12-4 and TRBJ2-5; D might be TRBD2 (7 bases). V was clipped by 1 base and J by 6 bases, with 15 bases between them. The CDR3 is 15 residues long. The chain's CDR3 is CASSLGMGGRKTQYF. In DNA, the CDR3 is TGTGCCAGCAGTTTAGGTATGGGGGGGCGGAAGACCCAGTACTTC.

This clonotype turned up a few times. This chain uses TRBV9 with TRBJ2-2; no definite D call. This CDR3 is 16 amino acids long. The germline V and J ends were trimmed by 0 bases and 0 bases, with 9 bases remaining between them. CDR1 and CDR2 (germline): SGDLS, YYNGEE. The CDR3 nucleotides read TGTGCCAGCAGCGTAGGTCCTCAAGCGAACACCGGGGAGCTGTTTTTT. This translates into CASSVGPQANTGELFF.

This clonotype was picked up many times. This rearrangement joins TRBV2 to TRBJ2-6; D is perhaps TRBD1 (5 bases). There are 15 residues in the CDR3. Germline assignment: CDR1 SNHLY and CDR2 FYNNEI. V shed 8 bases and J shed 0 bases, with 11 bases lying between them. CDR3: CASSQVISGANVLTF. CDR3 DNA: TGTGCCAGCTCACAGGTTATCTCTGGGGCCAACGTCCTGACTTTC.

The V gene is TRBV5-1, the J gene TRBJ2-3; no firm D call. This CDR3 has 13 amino acids. Germline values: CDR1 SGHRS, CDR2 YFSETQ. V dropped 4 bases and J dropped 3 bases, with 9 bases sitting between them. The CDR3 sequence: CASSRRKTDTQYF. The CDR3 nucleotides read TGCGCCAGCAGCCGGCGGAAAACAGATACGCAGTATTTT.

CDR3 sequence (DNA): TGTGCCAGCAGCCGCAGACAGGGGTACGAGCAGTACTTC. Translated, it gives CASSRRQGYEQYF. This chain connects TRBV7-8 to TRBJ2-7; 8 bases fit TRBD1. The V gene end was trimmed by 5 bases and the J gene end by 4 bases; junction bases not matched to a gene: 4. Germline values: CDR1 SGHVS, CDR2 FQNEAQ. The CDR3 totals 13 residues.

This chain uses TRBV7-9 with TRBJ2-5, with D possibly matching TRBD2 (5 bases). Germline V lookup: CDR1 SEHNR, CDR2 FQNEAQ (reference sequence). The CDR3 consists of 14 residues. With 4 bases removed from V and 5 bases from J, the gap between germline ends came to 14 bases. CDR3 coding DNA: TGTGCCAGCAGCTCACGCGGACTGCAGGAGACCCAGTACTTC. Protein sequence: CASSSRGLQETQYF.

This clonotype showed up just a few times. The germline gene is not matched at one end of the junction; a read error may be the cause. V gene TRBV13 combines with J gene TRBJ2-7; D gene uncertain. CDR3 length equals 15 residues. From germline, CDR1 is PRHDT and CDR2 FYEKMQ (reference sequence). The CDR3 DNA reads TGCGCCAGCAGCCAAGACCCGGACGTCTCCTACGAGCAGTACTTC. This encodes CASSQDPDVSYEQYF.

There are many counts of this clonotype. The rearrangement joins TRBV15 to TRBJ1-2; the match to TRBD1 covers 7 bases. The J segment lost 3 bases and the V segment lost 1 base, leaving 5 bases of the junction unmatched. The CDR3 has 15 residues. Germline V gene data show CDR1 as LNHNV and CDR2 as YYDKDF (reference sequence). This CDR3 is CATSRGDSAYYGYTF. CDR3 bases: TGTGCCACCAGCAGAGGGGACAGTGCGTACTATGGCTACACCTTC.

This clonotype was counted at least ten times. V is TRBV29-1 and J is TRBJ1-2; 8 bases agree with TRBD1. Germline V lookup: CDR1 SQVTM, CDR2 ANQGSEA. J gave up 0 bases and V 1 base, and 4 bases lay outside the gene matches. This CDR3 has 15 amino acids. The CDR3 sequence: CSVEGDRGPNYGYTF. In nucleotides, the CDR3 is TGCAGCGTTGAAGGAGACAGGGGCCCTAACTATGGCTACACCTTC. The entire variable domain, with the rest obtained from reference TRBV29-1 and TRBJ1-2, is as follows: SAVISQKPSRDICQRGTSLTIQCQVDSQVTMMFWYRQQPGQSLTLIATANQGSEATYESGFVIDKFPISRPNLTFSTLTVSNMSPEDSSIYLCSVEGDRGPNYGYTFGSGTRLTVV.

There are a few counts of this clonotype. The chain combines TRBV5-1 with TRBJ1-4; D might be TRBD1 (5 bases). In germline, CDR1 is SGHRS, CDR2 YFSETQ. V was cut by 4 bases and J by 11 bases, with 21 bases left in between. There are 15 residues in the CDR3. The CDR3 nucleotides read TGCGCCAGCAGCCCGGGGACTGCTGGCTTAGGGAAACTGTTTTTT. Amino acids: CASSPGTAGLGKLFF.

In its sample, this clonotype was seen a few times. The genes are TRBV25-1 and TRBJ1-1; no clear D gene. The CDR3 has 16 residues. The V end was cut by 6 bases, the J end by 1 base, with 18 bases between. The germline V gene has CDR1 MGHDK and CDR2 SYGVNS. CDR3 loop: CASSQLPPTGNTEAFF. The CDR3 DNA is TGTGCCAGCAGCCAACTTCCCCCGACGGGGAACACTGAAGCTTTCTTT. The whole variable domain, remainder taken from reference TRBV25-1 and TRBJ1-1, is EADIYQTPRYLVIGTGKKITLECSQTMGHDKMYWYQQDPGMELHLIHYSYGVNSTEKGDLSSESTVSRIRTEHFPLTLESARPSHTSQYLCASSQLPPTGNTEAFFGQGTRLTVV.

The chain joins TRBV19 to TRBJ1-2; 10 bases align to TRBD1. CDR3 length: 14 amino acids. Trimming cost V 5 bases and J 3 bases; bases outside gene matches: 3. CDR1 and CDR2 from the germline V gene are LNHDA and SQIVND (reference sequence). The CDR3 DNA is TGTGCCAGTAGTGGCGGGACAGGGGACTATGGCTACACCTTC. Amino acids: CASSGGTGDYGYTF.

This clonotype was counted only a few times. This chain links TRBV27 with TRBJ2-5; 7 bases agree with TRBD2. J was trimmed by 3 bases and V by 4 bases; bases with no gene match: 8. The CDR3 is 15 residues long. From germline, CDR1 is MNHEY and CDR2 SMNVEV (reference sequence). For the CDR3, the DNA is TGTGCCAGCAGTTCCGGGACTATAGTGGAAGAGACCCAGTACTTC. Protein: CASSSGTIVEETQYF.

Many counts were recorded for this clonotype. V is TRBV10-3 and J is TRBJ1-1; D is uncertain. With 6 bases removed from V and 4 bases from J, the gap between germline ends came to 12 bases. Germline V gene sequence: CDR1 ENHRY, CDR2 SYGVKD. This CDR3 is 13 amino acids long. The chain's CDR3 is CAIRKGATTEAFF. CDR3 nucleotides: TGTGCCATCAGGAAGGGTGCAACCACTGAAGCTTTCTTT.